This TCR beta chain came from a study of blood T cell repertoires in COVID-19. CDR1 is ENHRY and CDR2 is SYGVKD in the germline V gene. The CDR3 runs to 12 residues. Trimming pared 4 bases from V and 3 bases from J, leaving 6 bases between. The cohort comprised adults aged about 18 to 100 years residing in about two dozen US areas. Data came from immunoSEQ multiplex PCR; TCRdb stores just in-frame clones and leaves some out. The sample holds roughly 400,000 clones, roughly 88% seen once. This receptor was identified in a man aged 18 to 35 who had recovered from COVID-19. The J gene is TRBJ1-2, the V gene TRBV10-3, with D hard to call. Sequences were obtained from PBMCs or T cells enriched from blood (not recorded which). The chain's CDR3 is CAISGRDYGYTF. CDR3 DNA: TGTGCCATCAGTGGCCGGGACTATGGCTACACCTTC.